This T cell receptor (beta chain) was documented in a study of blood T cell repertoires in COVID-19. The protocol was immunoSEQ multiplex PCR, while the TCRdb copy is restricted to in-frame clones and leaves out a portion. The table has 76,000 or so clones, roughly 85% seen once; the top ten hold 8% to 9.5%. CDR3 length: 14 amino acids. Per germline, CDR1 MDHEN and CDR2 SYDVKM. For this clone: An end of the junction differs from the germline gene, which may be a read error.

The chain joins TRBV28 to TRBJ1-5; no reliable D call. This sequence originates from a young man with acute or convalescent COVID-19. Material: peripheral blood. The CDR3 loop reads CASRMSGSIQPQHF. The CDR3 nucleotides are TGTGCCAGCAGGATGAGCGGCAGCATTCAGCCCCAGCATTTT.